This TCR beta chain appears in the sequencing data of a study of identical twins. This clonotype was counted only a few times. V lost 7 bases, J lost 0 bases, and 10 bases lay in between. CDR1 is MGHDK and CDR2 is SYGVNS in the germline V gene. This CDR3 has 14 amino acids. From the 5' RACE reads, TCRdb called clonotypes with MiXCR, one entry per CDR3 protein. The repertoire has under 250,000 distinct CDR3 sequences, less than 8% of them found once; the top ten carry around 1.8%. In addition, the sample was reused for a study of yellow fever vaccine responses in identical twins.

What was sequenced was memory (CD45RO+) T cells sorted from blood. The rearrangement links TRBV25-1 to TRBJ2-1; a weak D match, TRBD1 (6 bases). The receptor's source is a woman between 18 and 29 years old in good health. DNA of the CDR3: TGTGCCAGCAAAGAACAGGGCTCCTACAATGAGCAGTTCTTC. This translates into CASKEQGSYNEQFF.